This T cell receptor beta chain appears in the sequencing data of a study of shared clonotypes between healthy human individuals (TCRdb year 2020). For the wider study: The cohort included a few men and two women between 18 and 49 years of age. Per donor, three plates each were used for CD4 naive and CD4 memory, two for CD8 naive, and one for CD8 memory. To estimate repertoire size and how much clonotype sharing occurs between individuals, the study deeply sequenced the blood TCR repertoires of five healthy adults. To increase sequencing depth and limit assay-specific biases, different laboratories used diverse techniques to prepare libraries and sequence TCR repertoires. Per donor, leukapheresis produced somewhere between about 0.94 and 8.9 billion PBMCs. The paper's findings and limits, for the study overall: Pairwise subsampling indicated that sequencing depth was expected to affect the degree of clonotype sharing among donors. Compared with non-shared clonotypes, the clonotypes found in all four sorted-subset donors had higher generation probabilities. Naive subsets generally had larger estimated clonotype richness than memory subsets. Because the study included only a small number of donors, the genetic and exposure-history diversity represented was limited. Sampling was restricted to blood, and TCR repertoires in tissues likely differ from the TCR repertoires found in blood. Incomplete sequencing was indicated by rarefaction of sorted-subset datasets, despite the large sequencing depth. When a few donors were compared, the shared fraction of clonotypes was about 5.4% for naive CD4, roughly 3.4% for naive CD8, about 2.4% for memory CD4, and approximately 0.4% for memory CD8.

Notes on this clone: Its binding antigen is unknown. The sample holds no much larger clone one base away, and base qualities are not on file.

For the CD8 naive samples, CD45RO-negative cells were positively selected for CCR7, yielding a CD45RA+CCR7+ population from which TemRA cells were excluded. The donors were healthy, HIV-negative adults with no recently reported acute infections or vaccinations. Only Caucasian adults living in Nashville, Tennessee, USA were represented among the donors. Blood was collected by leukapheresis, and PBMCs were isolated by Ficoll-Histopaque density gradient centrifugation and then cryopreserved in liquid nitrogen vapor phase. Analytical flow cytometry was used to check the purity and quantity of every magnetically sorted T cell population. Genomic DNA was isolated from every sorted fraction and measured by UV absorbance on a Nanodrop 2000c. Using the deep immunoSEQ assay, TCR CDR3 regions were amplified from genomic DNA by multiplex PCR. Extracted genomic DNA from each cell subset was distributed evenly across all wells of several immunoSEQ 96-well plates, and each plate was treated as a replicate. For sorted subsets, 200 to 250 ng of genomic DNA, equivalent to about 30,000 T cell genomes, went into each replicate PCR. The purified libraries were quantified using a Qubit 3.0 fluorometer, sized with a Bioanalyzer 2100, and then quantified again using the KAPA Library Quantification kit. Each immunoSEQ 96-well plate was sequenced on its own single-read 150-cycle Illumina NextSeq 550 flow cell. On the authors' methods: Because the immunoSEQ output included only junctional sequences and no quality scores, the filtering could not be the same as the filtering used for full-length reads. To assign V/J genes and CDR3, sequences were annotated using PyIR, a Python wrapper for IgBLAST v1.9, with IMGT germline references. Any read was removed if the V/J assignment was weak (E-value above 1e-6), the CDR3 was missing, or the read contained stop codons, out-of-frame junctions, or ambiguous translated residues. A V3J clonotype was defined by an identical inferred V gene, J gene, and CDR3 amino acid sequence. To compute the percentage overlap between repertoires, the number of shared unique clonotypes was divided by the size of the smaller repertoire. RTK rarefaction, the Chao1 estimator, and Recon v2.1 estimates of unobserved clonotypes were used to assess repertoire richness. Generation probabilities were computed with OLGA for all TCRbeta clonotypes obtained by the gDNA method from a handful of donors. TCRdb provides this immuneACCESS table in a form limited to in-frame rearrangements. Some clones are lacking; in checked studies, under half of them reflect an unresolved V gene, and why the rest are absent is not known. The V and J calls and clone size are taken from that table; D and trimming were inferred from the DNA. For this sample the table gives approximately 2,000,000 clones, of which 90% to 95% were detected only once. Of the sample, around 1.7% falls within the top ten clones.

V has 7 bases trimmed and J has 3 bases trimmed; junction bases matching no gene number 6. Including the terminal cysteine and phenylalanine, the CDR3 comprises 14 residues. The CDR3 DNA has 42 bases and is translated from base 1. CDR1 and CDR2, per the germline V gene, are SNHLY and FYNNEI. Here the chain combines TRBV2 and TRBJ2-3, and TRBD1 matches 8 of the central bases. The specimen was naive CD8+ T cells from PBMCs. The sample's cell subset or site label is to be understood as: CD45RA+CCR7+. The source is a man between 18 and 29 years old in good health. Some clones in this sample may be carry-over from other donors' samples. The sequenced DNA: TGTGCCAGCAACCCGGACAGGGTTACAGATACGCAGTATTTT. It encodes CASNPDRVTDTQYF.